This T cell receptor beta chain comes out of a study of control samples from healthy donors and cancer patients. The data were produced by immunoSEQ multiplex PCR, yet TCRdb's version contains in-frame clones alone and is incomplete. The top ten clones hold 3.6% of a sample with roughly 120,000 clones, 85% to 95% of them seen once. Germline CDR1 is SEHNR and CDR2 is FQNEAQ (reference sequence). The J segment lost 1 base and the V segment lost 4 bases, leaving 11 bases of the junction unmatched. The CDR3 runs to 19 residues. This chain joins TRBV7-9 and TRBJ2-3; 13 nucleotides match TRBD2. Sequencing was performed on blood. This sequence originates from a man aged 30-40 years in good health. As DNA, the CDR3 is TGTGCCAGCAGCTCACCCACTAGCGGGGGGGTACAGGGCACAGATACGCAGTATTTT. Protein product: CASSSPTSGGVQGTDTQYF.